This T cell receptor (beta chain) was captured by sequencing in a study of T-cell reconstitution after alpha-beta-depleted transplantation in children. This clonotype has a count of ten or more. Its antigen is currently unknown. Findings and caveats of the study: Expanded graft clones, several hundred of them, were reportedly the source of alpha-beta T cells about two months after transplant. The origin of high day-60 TCRbeta diversity in some patients lay in surviving recipient T cells and thymic progenitors.

As it was prepared, the TCRbeta library received unique molecular identifiers. TCRdb re-called the PCR reads through MiXCR, storing one row per CDR3 protein. The sample holds 150,000 to 200,000 distinct CDR3 sequences, 5% to 6.5% seen once. The sequencing used PBMCs, collected before TCRalphabeta/CD19-depleted stem cell transplant. This clonotype was sampled from a girl less than two years old with combined immunodeficiency, due to receive a stem cell transplant.

CDR3 DNA sequence: TGTGCCAGCAGCTTAGCTAGGATGAGCGGGTTCCAAGAGACCCAGTACTTC. As protein: CASSLARMSGFQETQYF. The rearrangement joins TRBV7-8 to TRBJ2-5; D may be TRBD2 (6 bases). Trimming cost V 0 bases and J 1 base, with 15 bases left between them. The CDR3 consists of 17 residues. Germline V gene data show CDR1 as SGHVS and CDR2 as FQNEAQ.